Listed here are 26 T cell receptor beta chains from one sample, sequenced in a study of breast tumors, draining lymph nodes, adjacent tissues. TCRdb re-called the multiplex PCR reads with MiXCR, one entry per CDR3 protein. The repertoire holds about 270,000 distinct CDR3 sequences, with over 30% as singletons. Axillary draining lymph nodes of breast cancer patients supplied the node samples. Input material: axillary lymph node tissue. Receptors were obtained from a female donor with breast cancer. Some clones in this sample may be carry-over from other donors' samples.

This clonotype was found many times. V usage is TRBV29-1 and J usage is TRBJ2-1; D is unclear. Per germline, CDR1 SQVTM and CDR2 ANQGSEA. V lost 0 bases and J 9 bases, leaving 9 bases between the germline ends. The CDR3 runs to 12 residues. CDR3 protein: CSVEDPGSEQFF. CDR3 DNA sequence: TGCAGCGTTGAAGATCCTGGTAGTGAGCAGTTCTTC.

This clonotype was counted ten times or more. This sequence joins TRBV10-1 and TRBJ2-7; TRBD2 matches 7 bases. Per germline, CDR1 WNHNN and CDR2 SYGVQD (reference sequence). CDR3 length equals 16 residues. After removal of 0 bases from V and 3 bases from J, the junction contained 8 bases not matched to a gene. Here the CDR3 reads CASSESTVGEGYEQYF. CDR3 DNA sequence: TGCGCCAGCAGTGAGTCAACCGTCGGGGAGGGCTACGAGCAGTACTTC.

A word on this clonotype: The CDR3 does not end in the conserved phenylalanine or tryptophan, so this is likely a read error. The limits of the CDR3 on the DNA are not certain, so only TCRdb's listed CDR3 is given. The CDR3 spells CASSLAGSSYEQYL. This sequence joins TRBV7-8 and TRBJ2-7. The CDR3 spans 14 residues, counting both ends. Germline values: CDR1 SGHVS, CDR2 FQNEAQ.

Written as DNA, the CDR3 is TGTGCCAGCACCCCCGGCCTGGGGGTGTTCACAGATACGCAGTATTTT. Protein product: CASTPGLGVFTDTQYF. The rearrangement joins TRBV7-8 to TRBJ2-3, with D perhaps matching TRBD1 or TRBD2 (5 bases each). With 7 bases removed from V and 2 bases from J, the gap between germline ends came to 19 bases. The germline gives CDR1 SGHVS, CDR2 FQNEAQ. The CDR3 is 16 amino acids.

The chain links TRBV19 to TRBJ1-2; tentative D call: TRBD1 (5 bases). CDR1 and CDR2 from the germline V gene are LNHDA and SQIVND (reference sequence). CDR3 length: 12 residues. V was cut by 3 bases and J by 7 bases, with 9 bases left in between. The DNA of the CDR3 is TGTGCCAGTAGTATTGCCGGGGGTGGCTACACCTTC. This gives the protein CASSIAGGGYTF. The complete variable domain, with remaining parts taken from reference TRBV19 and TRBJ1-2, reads DGGITQSPKYLFRKEGQNVTLSCEQNLNHDAMYWYRQDPGQGLRLIYYSQIVNDFQKGDIAEGYSVSREKKESFPLTVTSAQKNPTAFYLCASSIAGGGYTFGSGTRLTVV.

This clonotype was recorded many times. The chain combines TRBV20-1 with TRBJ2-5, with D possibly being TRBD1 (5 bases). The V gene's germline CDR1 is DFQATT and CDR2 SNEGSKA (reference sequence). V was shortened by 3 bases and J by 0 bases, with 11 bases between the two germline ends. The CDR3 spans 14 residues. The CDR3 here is CSARDIWYQETQYF. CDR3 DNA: TGCAGTGCTAGGGACATCTGGTACCAAGAGACCCAGTACTTC.

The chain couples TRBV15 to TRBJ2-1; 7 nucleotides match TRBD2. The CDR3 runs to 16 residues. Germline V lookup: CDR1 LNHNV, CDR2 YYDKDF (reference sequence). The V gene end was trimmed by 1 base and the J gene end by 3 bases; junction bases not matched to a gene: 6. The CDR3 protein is CATSRVGGRVYNEQFF. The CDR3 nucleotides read TGTGCCACCAGCAGAGTAGGCGGGAGAGTCTACAATGAGCAGTTCTTC.

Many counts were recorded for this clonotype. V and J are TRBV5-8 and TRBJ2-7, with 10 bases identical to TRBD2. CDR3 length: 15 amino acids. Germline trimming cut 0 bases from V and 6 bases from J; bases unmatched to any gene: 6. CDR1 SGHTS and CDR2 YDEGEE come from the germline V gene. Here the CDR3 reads CASSLGASGSIEQYF. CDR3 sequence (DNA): TGTGCCAGCAGCTTGGGAGCTAGCGGGAGTATCGAGCAGTACTTC.

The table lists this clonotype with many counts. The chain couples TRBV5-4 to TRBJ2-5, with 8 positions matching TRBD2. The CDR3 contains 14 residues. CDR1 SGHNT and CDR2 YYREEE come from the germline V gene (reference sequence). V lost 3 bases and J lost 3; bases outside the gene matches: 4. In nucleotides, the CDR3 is TGTGCCAGCAGCTCCAGCGGGAGAAAAGAGACCCAGTACTTC. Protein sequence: CASSSSGRKETQYF. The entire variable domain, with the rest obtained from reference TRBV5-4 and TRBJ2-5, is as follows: ETGVTQSPTHLIKTRGQQVTLRCSSQSGHNTVSWYQQALGQGPQFIFQYYREEENGRGNFPPRFSGLQFPNYSSELNVNALELDDSALYLCASSSSGRKETQYFGPGTRLLVL.

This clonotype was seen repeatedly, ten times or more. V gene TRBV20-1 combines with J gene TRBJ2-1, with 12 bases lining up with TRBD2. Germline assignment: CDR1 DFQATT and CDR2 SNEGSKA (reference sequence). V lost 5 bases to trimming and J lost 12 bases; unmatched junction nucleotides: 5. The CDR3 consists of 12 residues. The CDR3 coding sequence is TGCAGTGCTTGGCCGGGACTAGCGGGGCAGTTCTTC. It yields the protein CSAWPGLAGQFF.

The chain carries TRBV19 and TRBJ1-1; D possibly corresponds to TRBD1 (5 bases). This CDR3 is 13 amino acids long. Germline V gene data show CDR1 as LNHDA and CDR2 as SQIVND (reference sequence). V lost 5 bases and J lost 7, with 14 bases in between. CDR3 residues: CASSVQGLSEAFF. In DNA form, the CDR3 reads TGTGCCAGTAGTGTCCAGGGTTTGAGTGAAGCTTTCTTT.

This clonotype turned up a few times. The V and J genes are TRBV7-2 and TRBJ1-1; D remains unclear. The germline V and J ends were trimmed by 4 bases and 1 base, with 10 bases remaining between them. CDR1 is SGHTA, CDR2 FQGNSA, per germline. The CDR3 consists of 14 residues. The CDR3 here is CASSSTRGNTEAFF. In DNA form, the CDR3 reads TGTGCCAGCAGCTCCACCCGGGGGAACACTGAAGCTTTCTTT.

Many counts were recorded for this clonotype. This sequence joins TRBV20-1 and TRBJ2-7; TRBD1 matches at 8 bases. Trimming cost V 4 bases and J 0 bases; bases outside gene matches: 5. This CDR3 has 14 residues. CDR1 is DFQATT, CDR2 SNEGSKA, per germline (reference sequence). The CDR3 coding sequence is TGCAGTGCTACAACGGACAGGGCCTCCTACGAGCAGTACTTC. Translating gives CSATTDRASYEQYF.

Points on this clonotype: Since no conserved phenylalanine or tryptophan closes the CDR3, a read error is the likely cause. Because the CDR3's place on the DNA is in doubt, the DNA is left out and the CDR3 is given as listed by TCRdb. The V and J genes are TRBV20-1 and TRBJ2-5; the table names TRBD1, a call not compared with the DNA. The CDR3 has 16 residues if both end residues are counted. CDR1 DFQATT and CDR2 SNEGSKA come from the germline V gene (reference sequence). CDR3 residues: CSAGGGQGIYGYTFGS.

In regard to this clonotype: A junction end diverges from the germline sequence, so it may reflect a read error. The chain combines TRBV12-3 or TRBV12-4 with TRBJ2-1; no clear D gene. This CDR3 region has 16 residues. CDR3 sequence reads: CTSSFSSVAAYNEQFF. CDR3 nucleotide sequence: TGTACCAGCAGTTTCTCCTCCGTGGCGGCATACAATGAGCAGTTCTTC.

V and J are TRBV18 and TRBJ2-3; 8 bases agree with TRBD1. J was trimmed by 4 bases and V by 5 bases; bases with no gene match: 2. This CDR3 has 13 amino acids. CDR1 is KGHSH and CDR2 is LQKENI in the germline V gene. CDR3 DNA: TGTGCCAGCTCAAAGGACAGGGCAGATACGCAGTATTTT. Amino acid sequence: CASSKDRADTQYF.

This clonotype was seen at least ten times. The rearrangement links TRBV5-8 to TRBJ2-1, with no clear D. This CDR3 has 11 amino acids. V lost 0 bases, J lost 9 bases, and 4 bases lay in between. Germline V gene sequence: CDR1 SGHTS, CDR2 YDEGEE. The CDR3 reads CASSLAPEQFF. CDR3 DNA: TGTGCCAGCAGCTTGGCTCCTGAGCAGTTCTTC.

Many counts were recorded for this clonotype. The CDR3 DNA is TGCAGTGCTAGAGTGGGGATCGGCGGGATAAACTCCTACGAGCAGTACTTC. Translated, it gives CSARVGIGGINSYEQYF. The rearrangement links TRBV20-1 to TRBJ2-7; a weak D match, TRBD2 (6 bases). Trimming shortened V by 1 base and J by 0 bases, and 19 bases separated the two germline ends. Per the germline V gene, CDR1 is DFQATT and CDR2 is SNEGSKA (reference sequence). This CDR3 is built from 17 residues.

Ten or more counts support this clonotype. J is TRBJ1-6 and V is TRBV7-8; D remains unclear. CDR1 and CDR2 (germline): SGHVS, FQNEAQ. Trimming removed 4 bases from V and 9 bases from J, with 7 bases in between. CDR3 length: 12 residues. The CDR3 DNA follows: TGTGCCAGCAGCTCAGGAGGTTCACCCCTCCACTTT. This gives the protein CASSSGGSPLHF.

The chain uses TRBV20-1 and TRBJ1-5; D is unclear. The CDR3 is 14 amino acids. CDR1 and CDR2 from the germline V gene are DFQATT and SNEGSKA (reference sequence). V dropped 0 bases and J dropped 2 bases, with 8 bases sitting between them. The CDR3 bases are TGCAGTGCTAGAGATAGTGGGGGCAATCAGCCCCAGCATTTT. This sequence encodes CSARDSGGNQPQHF.

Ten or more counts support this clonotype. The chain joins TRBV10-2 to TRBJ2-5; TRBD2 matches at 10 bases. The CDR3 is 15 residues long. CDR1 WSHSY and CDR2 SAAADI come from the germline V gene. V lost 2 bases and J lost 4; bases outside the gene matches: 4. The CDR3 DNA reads TGCGCCAGCAGTGAGCTCGGACTAGCGGCAGAGACCCAGTACTTC. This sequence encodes CASSELGLAAETQYF.

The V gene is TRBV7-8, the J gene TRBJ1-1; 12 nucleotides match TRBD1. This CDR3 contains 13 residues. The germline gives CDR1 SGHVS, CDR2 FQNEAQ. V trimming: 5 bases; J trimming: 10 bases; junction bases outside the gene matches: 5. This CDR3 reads CASSPGQGAGAFF. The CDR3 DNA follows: TGTGCCAGCAGCCCGGGACAGGGGGCGGGAGCTTTCTTT.

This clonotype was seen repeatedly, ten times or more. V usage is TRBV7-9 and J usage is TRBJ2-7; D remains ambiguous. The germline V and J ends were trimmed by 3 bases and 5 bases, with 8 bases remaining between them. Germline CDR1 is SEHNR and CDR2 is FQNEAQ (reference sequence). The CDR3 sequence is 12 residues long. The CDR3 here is CASSFVGHEQYF. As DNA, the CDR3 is TGTGCCAGCAGCTTCGTGGGCCACGAGCAGTACTTC.

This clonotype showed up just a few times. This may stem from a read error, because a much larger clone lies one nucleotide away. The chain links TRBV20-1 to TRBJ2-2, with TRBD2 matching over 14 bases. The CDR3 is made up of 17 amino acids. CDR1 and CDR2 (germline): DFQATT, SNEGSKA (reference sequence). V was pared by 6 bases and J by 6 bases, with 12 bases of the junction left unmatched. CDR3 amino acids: CSAKGTSGRALAGELFF. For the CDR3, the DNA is TGCAGTGCGAAAGGGACTAGCGGGAGAGCTTTAGCCGGGGAGCTGTTTTTT.

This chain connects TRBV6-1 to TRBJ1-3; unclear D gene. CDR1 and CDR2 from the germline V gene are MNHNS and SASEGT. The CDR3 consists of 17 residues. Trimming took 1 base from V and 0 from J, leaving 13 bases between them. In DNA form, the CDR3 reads TGTGCCAGCAGTGAAGTGGCGGGTAAAACCTCTGGAAACACCATATATTTT. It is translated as CASSEVAGKTSGNTIYF.

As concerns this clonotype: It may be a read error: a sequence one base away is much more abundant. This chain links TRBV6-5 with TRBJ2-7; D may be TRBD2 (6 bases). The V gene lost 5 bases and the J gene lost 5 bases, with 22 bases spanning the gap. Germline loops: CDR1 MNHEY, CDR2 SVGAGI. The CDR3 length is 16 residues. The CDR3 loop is CASSPDPGTGGNEQYF. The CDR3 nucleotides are TGTGCCAGCAGTCCCGATCCGGGGACTGGTGGGAACGAGCAGTACTTC.